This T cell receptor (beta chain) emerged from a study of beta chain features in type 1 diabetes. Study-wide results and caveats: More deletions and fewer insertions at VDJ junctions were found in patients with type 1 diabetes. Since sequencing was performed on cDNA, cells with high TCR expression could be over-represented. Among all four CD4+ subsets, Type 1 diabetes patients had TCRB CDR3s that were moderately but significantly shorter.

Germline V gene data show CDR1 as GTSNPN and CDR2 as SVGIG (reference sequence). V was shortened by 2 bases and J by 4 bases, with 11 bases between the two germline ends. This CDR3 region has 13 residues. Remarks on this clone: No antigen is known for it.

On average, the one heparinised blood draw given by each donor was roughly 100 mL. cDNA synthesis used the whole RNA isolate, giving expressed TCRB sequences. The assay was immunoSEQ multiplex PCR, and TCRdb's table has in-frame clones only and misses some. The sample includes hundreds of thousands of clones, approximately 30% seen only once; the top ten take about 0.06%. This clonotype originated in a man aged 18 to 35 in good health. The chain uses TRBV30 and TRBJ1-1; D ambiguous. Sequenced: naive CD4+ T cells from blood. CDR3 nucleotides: TGTGCCTGGAGTCCGTACAGTGGCACTGAAGCTTTCTTT. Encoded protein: CAWSPYSGTEAFF.